These 2 T cell receptor beta chains originate from one sample sequenced in a study of molecular identifiers for immune sequencing clone quantification (dated 2018 in TCRdb). The library was generated by PCR. Data came from a NextSeq 500. Through fastp at Q25 and MiXCR, TCRdb rebuilt clones from the public reads, retaining in-frame beta chains. Rows are combined by CDR3 protein, so each entry shows the most common genes and DNA. A total of under 600,000 distinct CDR3 sequences appear in this sample, around 23% of them only once. The ten largest clones capture 0.7% to 0.9% of the sample. Sequencing was done on a sample of naive CD8+ T cells from blood, with Jurkat cell RNA spiked in. This specimen's cell subset or site label, interpreted: FACS-sorted CD8+CD4-CCR7+CD45RA+ naive T cells. All receptors derive from a human donor in good health. Some libraries in this study had Jurkat cell RNA spiked in.

Turning to this clonotype: The junction does not match germline at one end; this may be a read error. This chain joins TRBV6-2 or TRBV6-3 and TRBJ2-3; TRBD2 matches at 10 bases. Per the germline V gene, CDR1 is MNHEY and CDR2 is SVGEGT. This CDR3 has 20 amino acids. In DNA form, the CDR3 reads TGTGCCAGCAGTTACGGGGGTCCAGCGGGGGGGCCCCGTGGCACAGCTACGCAGTATTTT. Its translation: CASSYGGPAGGPRGTATQYF.

There are a few counts of this clonotype. The chain is built from TRBV5-6 and TRBJ1-1; no reliable D call. The length of the CDR3 is 15 residues. The V end lost 4 bases, the J end lost 7 bases, and 20 bases lay between the germline ends. The germline gives CDR1 SGHDT, CDR2 YYEEEE. CDR3 in DNA: TGTGCCAGCAGCACTACACAGAGGTCTAGGGTTGAAGCTTTCTTT. Its translation: CASSTTQRSRVEAFF.